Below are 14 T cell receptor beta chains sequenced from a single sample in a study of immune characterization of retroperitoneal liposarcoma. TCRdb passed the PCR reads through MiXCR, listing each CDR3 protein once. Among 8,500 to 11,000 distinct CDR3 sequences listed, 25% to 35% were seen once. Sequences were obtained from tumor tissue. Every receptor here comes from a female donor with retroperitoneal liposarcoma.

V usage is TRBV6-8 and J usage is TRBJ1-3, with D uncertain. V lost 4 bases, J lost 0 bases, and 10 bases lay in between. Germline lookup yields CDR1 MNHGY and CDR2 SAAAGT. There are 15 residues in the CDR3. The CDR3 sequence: CASSSTASSGNTIYF. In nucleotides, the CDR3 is TGTGCCAGCAGTTCAACCGCTAGCTCTGGAAACACCATATATTTT.

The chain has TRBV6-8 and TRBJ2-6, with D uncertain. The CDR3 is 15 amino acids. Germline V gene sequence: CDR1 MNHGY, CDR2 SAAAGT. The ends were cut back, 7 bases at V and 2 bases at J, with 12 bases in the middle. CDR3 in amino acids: CASNYQLTGANVLTF. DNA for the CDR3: TGTGCCAGCAATTATCAGTTAACTGGGGCCAACGTCCTGACTTTC.

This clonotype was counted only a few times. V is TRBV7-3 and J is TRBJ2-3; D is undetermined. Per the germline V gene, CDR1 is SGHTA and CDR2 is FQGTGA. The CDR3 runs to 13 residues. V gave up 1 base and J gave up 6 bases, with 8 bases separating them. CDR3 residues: CASSLSPLDTQYF. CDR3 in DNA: TGTGCCAGCAGCTTAAGCCCCTTGGATACGCAGTATTTT.

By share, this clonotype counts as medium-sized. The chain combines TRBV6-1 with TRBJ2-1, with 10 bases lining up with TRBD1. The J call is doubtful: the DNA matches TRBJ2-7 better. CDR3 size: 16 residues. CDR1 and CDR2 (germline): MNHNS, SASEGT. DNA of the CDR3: TGTGCCAGCAGTGACGACCCGGGACAGGGGTCCAACGAGCAGTACTTC. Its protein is CASSDDPGQGSNEQYF.

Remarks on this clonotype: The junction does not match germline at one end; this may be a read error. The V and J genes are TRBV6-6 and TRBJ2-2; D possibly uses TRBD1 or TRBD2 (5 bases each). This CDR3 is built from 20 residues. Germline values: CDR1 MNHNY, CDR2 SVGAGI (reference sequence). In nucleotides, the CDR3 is TGTGCCAGCAGTTACCAATTTGCCGGATGGGGACCACCGAAGACCGGGGAGCTGTTTTTT. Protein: CASSYQFAGWGPPKTGELFF.

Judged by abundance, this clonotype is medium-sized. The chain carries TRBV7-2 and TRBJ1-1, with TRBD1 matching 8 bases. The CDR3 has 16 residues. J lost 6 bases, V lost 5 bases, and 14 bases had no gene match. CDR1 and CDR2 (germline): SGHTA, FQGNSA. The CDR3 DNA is TGTGCCAGCAGCCCCGGACCGTTAGACAGGGGAGCTGAAGCTTTCTTT. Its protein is CASSPGPLDRGAEAFF.

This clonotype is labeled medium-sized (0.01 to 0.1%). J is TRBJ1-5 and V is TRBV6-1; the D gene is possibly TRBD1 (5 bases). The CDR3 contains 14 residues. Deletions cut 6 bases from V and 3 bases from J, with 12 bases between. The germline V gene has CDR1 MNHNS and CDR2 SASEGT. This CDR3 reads CASSDSGNNQPQHF. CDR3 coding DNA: TGTGCCAGCAGCGACAGCGGTAACAATCAGCCCCAGCATTTT.

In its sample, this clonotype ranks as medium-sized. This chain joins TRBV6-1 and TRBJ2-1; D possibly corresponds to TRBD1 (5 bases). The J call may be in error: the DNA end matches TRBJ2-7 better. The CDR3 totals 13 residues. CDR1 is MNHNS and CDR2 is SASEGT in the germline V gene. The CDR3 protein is CASGSGPHNEQYF. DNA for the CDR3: TGTGCCAGCGGATCAGGGCCACACAATGAGCAGTACTTC.

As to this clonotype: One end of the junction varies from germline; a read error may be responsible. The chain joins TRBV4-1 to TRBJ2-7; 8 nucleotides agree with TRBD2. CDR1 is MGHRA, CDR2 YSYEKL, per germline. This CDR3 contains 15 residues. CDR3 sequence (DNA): TGTGCCAGCAGCCAAGATGGAAGCGGGGGAGATGAGCAGTACTTC. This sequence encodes CASSQDGSGGDEQYF.

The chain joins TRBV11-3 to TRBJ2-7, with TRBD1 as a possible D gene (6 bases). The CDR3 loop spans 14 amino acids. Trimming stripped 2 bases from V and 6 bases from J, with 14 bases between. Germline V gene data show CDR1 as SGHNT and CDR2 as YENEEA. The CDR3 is CASSLPTGRTEQYF. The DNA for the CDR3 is TGTGCCAGCAGCTTACCCACAGGGCGCACCGAGCAGTACTTC.

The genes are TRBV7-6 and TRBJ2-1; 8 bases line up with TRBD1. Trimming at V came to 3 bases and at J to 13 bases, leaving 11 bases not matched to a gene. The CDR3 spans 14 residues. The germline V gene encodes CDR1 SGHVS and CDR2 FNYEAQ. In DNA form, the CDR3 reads TGTGCCAGCAGCTTCGGACAGGGCCAAGAGACCCAGTTCTTC. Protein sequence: CASSFGQGQETQFF.

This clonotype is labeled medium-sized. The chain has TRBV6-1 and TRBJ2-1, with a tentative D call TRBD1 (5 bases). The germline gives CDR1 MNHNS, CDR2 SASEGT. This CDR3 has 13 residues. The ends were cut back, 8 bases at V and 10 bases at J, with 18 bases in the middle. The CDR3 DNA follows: TGTGCCAGCTACAGGAACGGATACTACGAGCAGTTCTTC. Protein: CASYRNGYYEQFF.

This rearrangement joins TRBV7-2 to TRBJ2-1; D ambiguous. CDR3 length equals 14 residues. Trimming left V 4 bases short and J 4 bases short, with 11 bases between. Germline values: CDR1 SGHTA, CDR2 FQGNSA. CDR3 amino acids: CASSSPGQYNEQFF. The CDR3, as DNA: TGTGCCAGCAGCTCCCCCGGCCAATACAATGAGCAGTTCTTC.

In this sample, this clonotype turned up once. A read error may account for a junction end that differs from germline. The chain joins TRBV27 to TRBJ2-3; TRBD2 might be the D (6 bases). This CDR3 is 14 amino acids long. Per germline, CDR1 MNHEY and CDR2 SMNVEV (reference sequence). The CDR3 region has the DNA TGTGCCAGCAGTTTTACGGGAGCACACAATGAGCAGTTCTTT. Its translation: CASSFTGAHNEQFF.